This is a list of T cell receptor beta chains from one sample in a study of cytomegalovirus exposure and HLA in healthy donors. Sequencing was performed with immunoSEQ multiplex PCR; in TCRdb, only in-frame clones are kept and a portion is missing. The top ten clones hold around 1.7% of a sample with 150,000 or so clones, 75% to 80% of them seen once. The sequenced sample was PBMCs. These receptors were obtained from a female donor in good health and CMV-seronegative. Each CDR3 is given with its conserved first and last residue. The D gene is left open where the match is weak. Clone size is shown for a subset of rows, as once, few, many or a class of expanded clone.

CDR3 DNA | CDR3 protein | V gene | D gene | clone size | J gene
TGTGCCAGTAGTATAGAAGGGACAGGGACGCCCTACGAGCAGTACTTC | CASSIEGTGTPYEQYF | TRBV19 | TRBD1 | NA | TRBJ2-7
TGTGCCAGCAACCTACTTACAGGGGGCTCCGGGGAGCTGTTTTTT | CASNLLTGGSGELFF | TRBV5-4 | TRBD1 | NA | TRBJ2-2
TGTGCCAGCAGTGACTCCCCTAGGGGGGAGACCCAGTACTTC | CASSDSPRGETQYF | TRBV6-4 | NA | NA | TRBJ2-5
TGTGCCAGCAGTTACTCAGGGACAGGAGGTAATCAGCCCCAGCATTTT | CASSYSGTGGNQPQHF | TRBV6-5 | TRBD1 | NA | TRBJ1-5
TGCAGCGTTGCTTTACAGGGGGCCGAAGCTTTCTTT | CSVALQGAEAFF | TRBV29-1 | TRBD1 | NA | TRBJ1-1
TGTGCCAGCAGCGCTGGTGCATCCTCCTACGAGCAGTACTTC | CASSAGASSYEQYF | TRBV7-2 | NA | NA | TRBJ2-7
TGTGCCATCAGTGGAACAGGGTACTACACCTTC | CAISGTGYYTF | TRBV10-3 | NA | few | TRBJ1-2
TGTGCCAGCAGCTTAGCAAGTCCTCACGGCGGCGACTATGGCTACACCTTC | CASSLASPHGGDYGYTF | TRBV7-9 | NA | NA | TRBJ1-2
TGTGCCAGCAGTGACACTAGCGGCCACACAGATACGCAGTATTTT | CASSDTSGHTDTQYF | TRBV6-1 | TRBD2 | NA | TRBJ2-3
TGTGCCAGCAGTTCCCACAGACAGGGTAGCAATCAGCCCCAGCATTTT | CASSSHRQGSNQPQHF | TRBV28 | TRBD1 | NA | TRBJ1-5
TGTGCCAGCTCACCACCACCTAGAGCCGGGACAGGGGTGACTGAAGCTTTCTTT | CASSPPPRAGTGVTEAFF | TRBV18 | TRBD1 | NA | TRBJ1-1
TGTGCCAGCAGTGAACGGGAATTCGACGAGCAGTACTTC | CASSEREFDEQYF | TRBV6-1 | NA | NA | TRBJ2-7
TGTGCCAGCAGCATAGCGGGAGTCTCCTACAATGAGCAGTTCTTC | CASSIAGVSYNEQFF | TRBV27 | TRBD2 | NA | TRBJ2-1
TGTGCCAGCAGTTACGCCGACAGACCAGCATGGGATGGCTACACCTTC | CASSYADRPAWDGYTF | TRBV6-5 | NA | NA | TRBJ1-2
TGTGCCAGCAGCTTAGATCTATCGGGGGGCTATGGCTACACCTTC | CASSLDLSGGYGYTF | TRBV11-2 | NA | NA | TRBJ1-2
TGTGCCAGCAGTTTATCGAGGAGAGCAGATACGCAGTATTTT | CASSLSRRADTQYF | TRBV27 | NA | NA | TRBJ2-3
TGCGCCAGCAGCAGAGACAGGGTGGAAACCGGGGAGCTGTTTTTT | CASSRDRVETGELFF | TRBV5-1 | TRBD1 | NA | TRBJ2-2
TGTGCCAGCAGCTTGGGTGGAGGAACTGGAAACACCATATATTTT | CASSLGGGTGNTIYF | TRBV7-3 | NA | NA | TRBJ1-3
TGTGCCAGCAGCTTAACGCAGGGGGCGGGCACTGAAGCTTTCTTT | CASSLTQGAGTEAFF | TRBV9 | TRBD1 | large | TRBJ1-1
TGTGCCAGCAGCCCCAGATTCTTGAACACTGAAGCTTTCTTT | CASSPRFLNTEAFF | TRBV9 | NA | NA | TRBJ1-1
TGTGCCAGCAGTGAAGGCGGGGGCCAAGAGACCCAGTACTTC | CASSEGGGQETQYF | TRBV6-1 | TRBD2 | once | TRBJ2-5
TGTGCCAGCAGGCCTAGCGGGACAACAGATACGCAGTATTTT | CASRPSGTTDTQYF | TRBV27 | TRBD2 | NA | TRBJ2-3
TGTGCCAGCACCGGGGGAATCAATCAGCCCCAGCATTTT | CASTGGINQPQHF | TRBV28 | NA | NA | TRBJ1-5
TGTGCCAGCAGTCCAATCAGGGGGACTAACTATGGCTACACCTTC | CASSPIRGTNYGYTF | TRBV7-8 | TRBD1 | few | TRBJ1-2
TGTGCCAGCACCAGACTAGCGGGAGGCTACGAGCAGTACTTC | CASTRLAGGYEQYF | TRBV6-1 | TRBD2 | NA | TRBJ2-7
TGTGCCAGTAGTATAGTAAGGACAGGGATCTACAATGAGCAGTTCTTC | CASSIVRTGIYNEQFF | TRBV19 | TRBD1 | NA | TRBJ2-1
TGTGCCAGCTCGGGACTTTCCTACAATGAGCAGTTCTTC | CASSGLSYNEQFF | TRBV6-1 | NA | NA | TRBJ2-1
TGTGCCACCAGCCCTACGCGTAGCGGGGCCTCCTACGAGCAGTACTTC | CATSPTRSGASYEQYF | TRBV15 | TRBD2 | NA | TRBJ2-7
TGTGCCAGCAGTCGCCTCGGACAGGGGAACTATGGCTACACCTTC | CASSRLGQGNYGYTF | TRBV6-5 | TRBD1 | NA | TRBJ1-2
TGTGCCAGCAGCACGACTAGCGGGAGGCTTGATACGCAGTATTTT | CASSTTSGRLDTQYF | TRBV11-2 | TRBD2 | NA | TRBJ2-3
TGTGCCAGCCGACCGGACAGGGCAAGTCAGCCCCAGCATTTT | CASRPDRASQPQHF | TRBV2 | TRBD1 | NA | TRBJ1-5
TGCGCCAGCAGCCAACCTGACAGGGTAACTGAAGCTTTCTTT | CASSQPDRVTEAFF | TRBV4-1 | TRBD1 | few | TRBJ1-1